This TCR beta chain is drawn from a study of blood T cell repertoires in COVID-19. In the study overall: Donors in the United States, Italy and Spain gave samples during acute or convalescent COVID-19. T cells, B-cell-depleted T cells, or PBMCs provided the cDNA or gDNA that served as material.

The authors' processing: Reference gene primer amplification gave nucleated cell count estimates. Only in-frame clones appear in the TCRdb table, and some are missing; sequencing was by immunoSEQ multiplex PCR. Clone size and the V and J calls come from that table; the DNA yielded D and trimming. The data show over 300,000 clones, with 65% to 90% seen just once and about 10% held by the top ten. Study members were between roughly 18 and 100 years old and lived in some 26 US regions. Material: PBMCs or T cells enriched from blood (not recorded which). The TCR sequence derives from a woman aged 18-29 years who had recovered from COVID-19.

The CDR3 loop is CASSIRGPGNTIYF. In nucleotides, the CDR3 is TGTGCCAGTAGTATAAGGGGGCCTGGAAACACCATATATTTT. J is TRBJ1-3 and V is TRBV19, with TRBD1 matching 7 bases. The junction had 0 bases not matched to a gene; V was cut back by 2 bases and J by 2 bases. Germline loops: CDR1 LNHDA, CDR2 SQIVND (reference sequence). CDR3 length: 14 amino acids.